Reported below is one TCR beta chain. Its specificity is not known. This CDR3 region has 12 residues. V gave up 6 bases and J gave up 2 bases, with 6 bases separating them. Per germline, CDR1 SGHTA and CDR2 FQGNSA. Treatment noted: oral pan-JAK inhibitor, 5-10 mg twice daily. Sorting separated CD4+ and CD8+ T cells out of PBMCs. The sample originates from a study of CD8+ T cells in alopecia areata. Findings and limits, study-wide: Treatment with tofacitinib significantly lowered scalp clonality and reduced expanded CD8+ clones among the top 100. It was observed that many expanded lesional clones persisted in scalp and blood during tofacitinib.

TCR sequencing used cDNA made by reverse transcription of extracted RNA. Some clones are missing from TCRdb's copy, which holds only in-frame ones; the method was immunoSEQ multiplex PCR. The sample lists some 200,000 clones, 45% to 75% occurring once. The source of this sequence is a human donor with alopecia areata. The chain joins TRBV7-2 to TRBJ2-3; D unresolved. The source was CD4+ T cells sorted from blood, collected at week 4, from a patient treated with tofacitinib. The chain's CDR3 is CASRGLTDTQYF. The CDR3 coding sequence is TGTGCCAGCAGGGGCCTCACAGATACGCAGTATTTT.